This is a list of T cell receptor beta chains from one sample in a study of post-analysis software for immune sequencing data. TCRdb re-called the PCR reads with MiXCR, one entry per CDR3 protein. The top ten clones hold approximately 6% of a sample with about 570,000 distinct CDR3 sequences, roughly 34% of them seen once. The sample consisted of blood. The receptors here all came from a girl under 18 with multiple sclerosis. The CDR3 runs from the conserved cysteine through the conserved F or W. The order of the fields is J gene, D gene, V gene, CDR3 protein. The D gene is left open where the match is weak.

J: TRBJ2-6; D: -; V: TRBV29-1; CDR3: CSAGAGANVLTF
J: TRBJ2-7; D: TRBD2; V: TRBV20-1; CDR3: CSARDFSGGPREQYF
J: TRBJ1-2; D: -; V: TRBV12-3/TRBV12-4; CDR3: CASSQSETAYGYTF
J: TRBJ1-4; D: -; V: TRBV10-2; CDR3: CASTPARETNENLFF
J: TRBJ2-1; D: TRBD2; V: TRBV27; CDR3: CASSLRGLGGGRYEQFF
J: TRBJ1-2; D: -; V: TRBV29-1; CDR3: CSESGAAGGYTF
J: TRBJ2-3; D: -; V: TRBV15; CDR3: CATSRDGQATSTDTQYF
J: TRBJ1-1; D: TRBD1; V: TRBV20-1; CDR3: CSSVTGENTEAFF
J: TRBJ1-2; D: -; V: TRBV25-1; CDR3: CASSESKGLGYGYTF
J: TRBJ1-2; D: -; V: TRBV9; CDR3: CASSGRGGPYGYTF
J: TRBJ2-5; D: TRBD2; V: TRBV7-9; CDR3: CASSPSGNQETQYF
J: TRBJ2-1; D: TRBD2; V: TRBV7-6; CDR3: CASTLTSGSYSYNEQFF
J: TRBJ1-4; D: -; V: TRBV27; CDR3: CASSLSAGVEKLFF
J: TRBJ2-1; D: TRBD2; V: TRBV7-2; CDR3: CASSPSGGAWAEQFF
J: TRBJ1-5; D: TRBD1; V: TRBV12-3/TRBV12-4; CDR3: CASSPRQGHQPQHF
J: TRBJ2-2; D: TRBD1; V: TRBV20-1; CDR3: CSAVAGGNTGELFF
J: TRBJ2-5; D: -; V: TRBV7-9; CDR3: CASSLAASETQYF
J: TRBJ1-5; D: -; V: TRBV3-1; CDR3: CAGSQEGGGQPQHF
J: TRBJ2-3; D: TRBD2; V: TRBV4-1; CDR3: CASSPAIAGGGDTQYF
J: TRBJ2-5; D: TRBD2; V: TRBV2; CDR3: CASREGLKETQYF
J: TRBJ1-1; D: -; V: TRBV2; CDR3: CASSEGSGRKAFF
J: TRBJ2-4; D: TRBD1; V: TRBV4-1; CDR3: CASSQPGQGSYIQYF
J: TRBJ2-5; D: -; V: TRBV5-1; CDR3: CASSLGGRRETQYF
J: TRBJ1-1; D: -; V: TRBV12-3/TRBV12-4; CDR3: CASSSGTRNTEAFF
J: TRBJ1-1; D: TRBD1; V: TRBV27; CDR3: CASSWGRGQVNSEAFF
J: TRBJ2-5; D: TRBD2; V: TRBV7-2; CDR3: CASNSERGGTQYF
J: TRBJ1-2; D: -; V: TRBV6-5; CDR3: CASSYSRANYGYTF
J: TRBJ2-3; D: -; V: TRBV29-1; CDR3: CSGRQTGTDTQYF
J: TRBJ1-5; D: -; V: TRBV6-5; CDR3: CASSRTLNQPQHF
J: TRBJ2-5; D: TRBD1; V: TRBV2; CDR3: CASSGQGETQYF
J: TRBJ1-1; D: TRBD1; V: TRBV12-3/TRBV12-4; CDR3: CASSSEGALNTEAFF
J: TRBJ2-3; D: TRBD1; V: TRBV4-2; CDR3: CASSHGTGNTDTQYF
J: TRBJ1-2; D: -; V: TRBV6-1; CDR3: CASRGQNYGYTF
J: TRBJ2-7; D: -; V: TRBV29-1; CDR3: CSIQGGHSYEQYF
J: TRBJ2-5; D: -; V: TRBV6-1; CDR3: CASSGARTLRGETQYF
J: TRBJ2-3; D: TRBD2; V: TRBV6-4; CDR3: CASSAGPGLGTQYF
J: TRBJ1-5; D: -; V: TRBV6-5; CDR3: CASSYSGGRIQPQHF
J: TRBJ2-1; D: TRBD2; V: TRBV20-1; CDR3: CSARVDGPPAGPNNEQFF
J: TRBJ1-2; D: -; V: TRBV7-3; CDR3: CASSLDPTANYGYTF
J: TRBJ2-3; D: -; V: TRBV5-1; CDR3: CASSTGGTSTDTQYF
J: TRBJ1-6; D: -; V: TRBV6-2/TRBV6-3; CDR3: CASSSATRVSPLHF
J: TRBJ1-1; D: TRBD1; V: TRBV4-2; CDR3: CASSHRDRATEAFF
J: TRBJ2-4; D: -; V: TRBV5-1; CDR3: CASSLGRQAKNIQYF
J: TRBJ2-5; D: -; V: TRBV6-5; CDR3: CASSLQQILGTQYF
J: TRBJ2-3; D: TRBD2; V: TRBV20-1; CDR3: CSARPTSVGDTQYF
J: TRBJ2-5; D: -; V: TRBV11-2; CDR3: CASSNTPRGGEQETQYF
J: TRBJ2-5; D: -; V: TRBV20-1; CDR3: CSARNWGLETQYF
J: TRBJ1-4; D: TRBD1; V: TRBV5-6; CDR3: CASSSQGVQANEKLFF
J: TRBJ2-3; D: TRBD2; V: TRBV4-1; CDR3: CASSQDLLAGRSDTQYF
J: -; D: -; V: TRBV7-9; CDR3: CASRRALQETQYF
J: TRBJ2-5; D: TRBD1; V: TRBV14; CDR3: CASSPRQGAEETQYF
J: TRBJ2-7; D: TRBD1; V: TRBV20-1; CDR3: CSATRDRAPVEQYF
J: TRBJ2-1; D: TRBD1; V: TRBV10-3; CDR3: CAISEGGTRDEQFF
J: TRBJ2-3; D: -; V: TRBV3-1; CDR3: CASSLDTDAQYF
J: TRBJ1-2; D: -; V: TRBV29-1; CDR3: CSVGGGAAPNYGYTF
J: TRBJ2-7; D: TRBD1; V: TRBV7-2; CDR3: CASRRAGGGEQYF
J: TRBJ2-5; D: -; V: TRBV6-6; CDR3: CASSGRKGVLGETQYF
J: TRBJ1-1; D: TRBD1; V: TRBV12-3/TRBV12-4; CDR3: CASSPRPGQGARGTEAFF
J: TRBJ1-2; D: -; V: TRBV27; CDR3: CASSFITTGLDNYGYTF
J: TRBJ1-2; D: TRBD1; V: TRBV10-2; CDR3: CASVGQGIHGYTF